This T cell receptor (beta chain) was found in a study of CD4 and CD8 cells across lung adenocarcinoma regions. TCRdb re-analysed the PCR reads in MiXCR, keeping a single row per CDR3 protein. The table lists about 25,000 distinct CDR3 sequences, about half of them singletons. The patients had localized lung adenocarcinoma, a non-small cell subtype. Material for sequencing was CD8+ T cells from the center of a lung tumor. The TCR was taken from a male donor with lung adenocarcinoma. The CD4 and CD8 labels of this study may be unreliable.

The CDR3 loop reads CASRKQGADTQYF. The CDR3 DNA is TGTGCCAGCAGAAAACAGGGGGCAGATACGCAGTATTTT. The chain links TRBV6-1 to TRBJ2-3, with 8 positions matching TRBD1. The CDR3 extends over 13 amino acids. Trimming at V came to 6 bases and at J to 4 bases, leaving 3 bases not matched to a gene. Germline CDR1 is MNHNS and CDR2 is SASEGT.